This entry concerns a single T cell receptor beta chain. This sample was taken from a study of blood T cell repertoires in COVID-19. For the study at large: Sites across the United States, Italy and Spain contributed samples from acute and convalescent COVID-19.

Assay: immunoSEQ multiplex PCR; the TCRdb copy retains only in-frame clones and omits some. The profile shows about 120,000 clones, approximately 83% of them singletons. Trimming removed 5 bases from V and 4 bases from J, with 11 bases in between. The CDR3 length is 12 residues. Germline loops: CDR1 DFQATT, CDR2 SNEGSKA (reference sequence). Sequenced: peripheral blood. V usage is TRBV20-1 and J usage is TRBJ1-2, with D unclear. This TCR derives from an elderly woman with acute or convalescent COVID-19. CDR3 amino acids: CSAREAGYGYTF. CDR3 DNA: TGCAGTGCTCGTGAAGCTGGCTATGGCTACACCTTC.